Each of the 9 T cell receptor beta chains below was sequenced from the same sample in a study of T cell responses to AZD1222 COVID-19 vaccine. Measured with immunoSEQ multiplex PCR; TCRdb has only the in-frame clones, and not every one. Of about 90,000 clones in the sample, around 89% were seen once. This specimen consisted of peripheral blood, obtained 28 days after the second AZD1222 dose. These receptor sequences come from an adult who received the AZD1222 COVID-19 vaccine.

The chain has TRBV21-1 and TRBJ2-7; the listed D gene, TRBD1, was not tested against the DNA. TRBV21-1 is a known pseudogene. This CDR3 is 18 amino acids long. CDR3 loop: CASSQTPNRPPSSYEQYF. For the CDR3, the DNA is TGTGCCAGCAGCCAAACGCCGAACAGGCCGCCATCCTCCTACGAGCAGTACTTC.

The V gene is TRBV6-5, the J gene TRBJ2-1; the match to TRBD2 covers 9 bases. CDR3 size: 16 residues. J was trimmed by 0 bases and V by 0 bases; bases with no gene match: 0. Germline loops: CDR1 MNHEY, CDR2 SVGAGI. As DNA, the CDR3 is TGTGCCAGCAGTTACTCTAGCGGGAGCTCCTACAATGAGCAGTTCTTC. Translation: CASSYSSGSSYNEQFF.

This clone came up once. The chain carries TRBV7-2 and TRBJ2-5; 16 bases map to TRBD2. V lost 3 bases and J lost 1; bases outside the gene matches: 2. CDR1 SGHTA and CDR2 FQGNSA come from the germline V gene. This CDR3 contains 17 residues. CDR3 residues: CASSLGTSGRVQETQYF. CDR3 sequence (DNA): TGTGCCAGCAGCTTGGGGACTAGCGGGAGGGTCCAAGAGACCCAGTACTTC.

V and J are TRBV7-8 and TRBJ2-5; 8 bases align to TRBD1. Germline V CDR1 and CDR2: SGHVS, FQNEAQ. The V gene end was trimmed by 1 base and the J gene end by 5 bases; junction bases not matched to a gene: 12. This CDR3 contains 17 residues. The CDR3 DNA reads TGTGCCAGCAGCTTAGGGGTAGTGGGGACAGGAGGGGAGACCCAGTACTTC. Protein sequence: CASSLGVVGTGGETQYF.

The rearrangement uses TRBV6-4 and TRBJ1-5, with D possibly TRBD1 on 5 matching bases. V was clipped by 6 bases and J by 4 bases, with 13 bases between them. In germline, CDR1 is MRHNA, CDR2 SNTAGT. The CDR3 covers 14 residues. The CDR3 DNA reads as TGTGCCAGCAGCTCCCGGGCAGGGAATCAGCCCCAGCATTTT. Translating gives CASSSRAGNQPQHF.

This chain uses TRBV7-2 with TRBJ2-3, with 16 bases fitting TRBD2. The trim removed 3 bases at V and 6 bases at J, leaving 9 bases unmatched. In germline, CDR1 is SGHTA, CDR2 FQGNSA. This CDR3 is 18 amino acids long. As DNA, the CDR3 is TGTGCCAGCAGCTTGGGACTAGCGGGAGGGCTGGCGACGGATACGCAGTATTTT. Its protein product is CASSLGLAGGLATDTQYF.

The CDR3 loop reads CASFGTSGENTGELFF. CDR3 nucleotides: TGTGCCAGCTTTGGGACTAGCGGGGAGAACACCGGGGAGCTGTTTTTT. The chain couples TRBV18 to TRBJ2-2; 13 positions match TRBD2. The junction had 3 bases not matched to a gene; V was cut back by 7 bases and J by 1 base. This CDR3 spans 16 amino acids. Germline V gene lookup returns CDR1 KGHSH and CDR2 LQKENI.

The chain has TRBV19 and TRBJ2-5; perhaps TRBD2 as D (5 bases). Germline CDR1 reads LNHDA; CDR2 reads SQIVND (reference sequence). The CDR3 is made up of 14 amino acids. Trimming pared 2 bases from V and 5 bases from J, leaving 12 bases between. CDR3 loop: CASSITSIVETQYF. CDR3 in DNA: TGTGCCAGTAGTATAACTAGTATCGTTGAGACCCAGTACTTC.

CDR3 DNA sequence: TGTGCCACCAGCAGAGGGCTTGGCTCCCGCTACGAGCAGTACTTC. The encoded protein is CATSRGLGSRYEQYF. The chain employs TRBV15 and TRBJ2-7; no firm D call. The germline CDR1 and CDR2 sequences are LNHNV and YYDKDF (reference sequence). V lost 1 base to trimming and J lost 3 bases, with 13 bases between them. The CDR3 is made up of 15 amino acids. The full variable domain, with the rest looked up from reference TRBV15 and TRBJ2-7, is DAMVIQNPRYQVTQFGKPVTLSCSQTLNHNVMYWYQQKSSQAPKLLFHYYDKDFNNEADTPDNFQSRRPNTSFCFLDIRSPGLGDTAMYLCATSRGLGSRYEQYFGPGTRLTVT.